What follows describes a single T cell receptor (beta chain). Trimming shortened V by 6 bases and J by 7 bases, and 16 bases separated the two germline ends. CDR1 LNHDA and CDR2 SQIVND come from the germline V gene (reference sequence). The CDR3 has 14 residues. This sample is drawn from a study of T-cell reconstitution after alpha-beta-depleted transplantation in children. Unique molecular identifiers were incorporated into the prepared TCRbeta library. TCRdb reanalysed the PCR reads using MiXCR and keeps one entry per CDR3 protein. The table lists a few hundred thousand distinct CDR3 sequences, roughly 21% of them singletons.

The sequence was obtained from a human donor who donated a stem cell graft to a child with acute myeloid leukemia. V and J are TRBV19 and TRBJ2-1, with TRBD2 as a possible D gene (5 bases). The source material was PBMCs from the stem cell graft donor, sampled from the stem cell graft. This chain's CDR3 is CASRLAPKRNEQFF. The CDR3 DNA reads as TGTGCCAGTAGGCTAGCCCCGAAGAGGAATGAGCAGTTCTTC. Supplemented by reference TRBV19 and TRBJ2-1, the full variable domain reads DGGITQSPKYLFRKEGQNVTLSCEQNLNHDAMYWYRQDPGQGLRLIYYSQIVNDFQKGDIAEGYSVSREKKESFPLTVTSAQKNPTAFYLCASRLAPKRNEQFFGPGTRLTVL.